This record covers a single T cell receptor beta chain. Looked up from germline, CDR1 is KGHSH and CDR2 is LQKENI. Trimming took 5 bases from V and 2 from J; bases not matched to a gene: 3. This CDR3 is 14 amino acids long. These data originate in a study of shared clonotypes between healthy human individuals. Sequencing was performed with immunoSEQ multiplex PCR; in TCRdb, only in-frame clones are kept and a portion is missing. In the table there are hundreds of thousands of clones, about 74% of which are singletons. Sequencing was performed on memory CD4+ T cells sorted from blood. The subset is: CD45RA-negative fraction. This sequence joins TRBV18 and TRBJ2-1; 7 bases agree with TRBD1. The TCR comes from a young woman in good health. As DNA, the CDR3 is TGTGCCAGCTCAGGCGACAGGGCCTACAATGAGCAGTTCTTC. This codes for CASSGDRAYNEQFF.